The 28 T cell receptor beta chains in this list originate from one sample, sequenced in a study of blood T cell repertoires in COVID-19. Some clones are missing from TCRdb's copy, which holds only in-frame ones; the method was immunoSEQ multiplex PCR. Counted here are about 240,000 clones, approximately 83% occurring once; the ten biggest clones make up about 3.8%. Sequencing used PBMCs or T cells enriched from blood (not recorded which). Receptor source: a woman in her thirties or forties who had been exposed to COVID-19.

Note on this clone: Other DNA variants within this sample encode the same CDR3. V usage is TRBV6-1 and J usage is TRBJ2-3; TRBD2 matches 11 bases. This CDR3 contains 15 residues. Germline-derived CDR1 and CDR2 are MNHNS and SASEGT. V lost 2 bases, J lost 4 bases, and 2 bases stayed unmatched. CDR3 residues: CASSELAGGPDTQYF. Here the CDR3 DNA reads TGTGCCAGCAGTGAACTAGCGGGGGGACCAGATACGCAGTATTTT.

The rearrangement uses TRBV6-5 and TRBJ1-1; 9 bases fit TRBD1. Trimming cost V 5 bases and J 4 bases; bases outside gene matches: 5. Germline V gene sequence: CDR1 MNHEY, CDR2 SVGAGI. This CDR3 has 14 residues. The CDR3 here is CASSKQGASTEAFF. In nucleotides, the CDR3 is TGTGCCAGCAGTAAACAGGGGGCGAGCACTGAAGCTTTCTTT.

The chain has TRBV19 and TRBJ1-2; TRBD1 might be the D (5 bases). Trimming left V 7 bases short and J 4 bases short, with 16 bases between. CDR3 length: 14 residues. Germline CDR1 and CDR2: LNHDA and SQIVND (reference sequence). The CDR3 sequence is CASTYLGVGYGYTF. CDR3 coding DNA: TGTGCCAGTACCTACCTAGGGGTTGGCTATGGCTACACCTTC.

The V gene is TRBV2, the J gene TRBJ1-5; 8 positions agree with TRBD1. This CDR3 has 15 amino acids. Germline V gene lookup returns CDR1 SNHLY and CDR2 FYNNEI. V gave up 3 bases and J gave up 9 bases; unmatched junction bases: 10. The CDR3 coding sequence is TGTGCCAGCAGTGAGCAGGGGGCGTCCCTTCGGCCCCAGCATTTT. The encoded protein is CASSEQGASLRPQHF.

V is TRBV28 and J is TRBJ2-3, with 10 bases aligning to TRBD2. This CDR3 contains 15 residues. V lost 7 bases and J lost 4; bases outside the gene matches: 8. From germline, CDR1 is MDHEN and CDR2 SYDVKM. The CDR3 coding sequence is TGTGCCAGCACCCCCGGGACTAGCGAGTCAGATACGCAGTATTTT. Encoded protein: CASTPGTSESDTQYF.

This chain connects TRBV14 to TRBJ1-6; possibly TRBD1 for D (5 bases). Trimming took 4 bases from V and 6 from J, leaving 13 bases between them. This CDR3 has 15 residues. Looked up from germline, CDR1 is SGHDN and CDR2 is FVKESK. CDR3 in amino acids: CASSPPGGGNSPLHF. CDR3 sequence (DNA): TGTGCCAGCAGCCCCCCGGGGGGGGGTAATTCACCCCTCCACTTT.

This clone occurred once. The chain is built from TRBV4-2 and TRBJ1-1, with no clear D. The germline V and J ends were trimmed by 4 bases and 6 bases, with 9 bases remaining between them. The CDR3 spans 12 residues. Germline V gene lookup returns CDR1 LGHNA and CDR2 YNFKEQ. The CDR3 sequence: CASSPGTPEAFF. CDR3 nucleotide sequence: TGTGCCAGCAGCCCGGGAACCCCTGAAGCTTTCTTT.

The CDR3 reads CASSEIVAGGRSSEQYF. DNA of the CDR3: TGTGCCAGCAGTGAGATAGTAGCGGGGGGGCGCTCAAGCGAGCAGTACTTC. The chain has TRBV6-1 and TRBJ2-7; 11 bases map to TRBD2. V shed 3 bases, J shed 6 bases, and the junction held 13 bases outside the gene matches. The V gene's germline CDR1 is MNHNS and CDR2 SASEGT. The CDR3 loop spans 17 amino acids.

This clone was found a few times. This chain joins TRBV28 and TRBJ1-2; D possibly corresponds to TRBD1 (5 bases). The CDR3 totals 11 residues. In germline, CDR1 is MDHEN, CDR2 SYDVKM. V lost 6 bases, J lost 7 bases, and 9 bases lay in between. The CDR3 spells CASSPGIGYTF. The CDR3 DNA follows: TGTGCCAGCAGCCCAGGGATTGGCTACACCTTC.

There are a few counts of this clone. The chain recombines TRBV27 with TRBJ2-5; 11 positions agree with TRBD2. This CDR3 contains 17 residues. Germline assignment: CDR1 MNHEY and CDR2 SMNVEV (reference sequence). The trim removed 2 bases at V and 2 bases at J, leaving 7 bases unmatched. CDR3 sequence: CASSLNGASGGQETQYF. CDR3 bases: TGTGCCAGCAGTTTAAATGGGGCTAGCGGGGGGCAAGAGACCCAGTACTTC.

This clone appeared a single time. V is TRBV5-4 and J is TRBJ2-7, with 9 positions matching TRBD1. The CDR3 is 14 amino acids. V was clipped by 0 bases and J by 6 bases; unmatched bases: 4. In germline, CDR1 is SGHNT, CDR2 YYREEE (reference sequence). The CDR3 DNA is TGTGCCAGCAGCTTGGGGGACAGGGTGGGCGAGCAGTACTTC. Protein: CASSLGDRVGEQYF. Full variable domain (missing parts from reference TRBV5-4 and TRBJ2-7): ETGVTQSPTHLIKTRGQQVTLRCSSQSGHNTVSWYQQALGQGPQFIFQYYREEENGRGNFPPRFSGLQFPNYSSELNVNALELDDSALYLCASSLGDRVGEQYFGPGTRLTVT.

V and J are TRBV15 and TRBJ1-1, with D unclear. Between the trimmed V and J ends, which lost 5 bases and 2 bases, there was a span of 15 bases. CDR3 size: 15 residues. CDR1 and CDR2 from the germline V gene are LNHNV and YYDKDF (reference sequence). This CDR3 reads CATSYQWGANTEAFF. The CDR3 nucleotides read TGTGCCACCAGCTACCAATGGGGAGCCAACACTGAAGCTTTCTTT.

The genes are TRBV28 and TRBJ1-3; possibly TRBD1 for D (5 bases). The ends were cut back, 7 bases at V and 0 bases at J, with 10 bases in the middle. The germline CDR1 and CDR2 sequences are MDHEN and SYDVKM. The CDR3 is 14 residues long. The DNA for the CDR3 is TGTGCCAGCACTGAGACAGCCTCTGGAAACACCATATATTTT. Encoded protein: CASTETASGNTIYF. Drawing the rest from reference TRBV28 and TRBJ1-3, the complete variable domain is DVKVTQSSRYLVKRTGEKVFLECVQDMDHENMFWYRQDPGLGLRLIYFSYDVKMKEKGDIPEGYSVSREKKERFSLILESASTNQTSMYLCASTETASGNTIYFGEGSWLTVV.

This clone was counted once. The chain has TRBV3-1 (or the pseudogene TRBV3-2) and TRBJ1-5, with 10 bases fitting TRBD1. Germline V gene data show CDR1 as LGHDT and CDR2 as YNNKEL (reference sequence). The CDR3 has 12 residues. Trimming cost V 4 bases and J 11 bases; bases outside gene matches: 2. DNA for the CDR3: TGTGCCAGCAGCCCCGGGACAGGGGCCCAGCATTTT. Residues: CASSPGTGAQHF.

The chain has TRBV21-1 and TRBJ2-7; no DNA check was done on the table's D call, TRBD2. TRBV21-1 is tagged as a pseudogene. The CDR3 spans 13 residues. The CDR3 DNA reads as TGTGCCAGCAGCACACAGCGGGGGCACGAGCAGTACTTC. Its protein product is CASSTQRGHEQYF.

CDR3 amino acids: CAARGGETNTGELFF. CDR3 DNA: TGTGCCGCCCGGGGCGGGGAGACGAACACCGGGGAGCTGTTTTTT. The gene calls are TRBV10-3 and TRBJ2-2, with D perhaps TRBD2 (6 bases). Germline V lookup: CDR1 ENHRY, CDR2 SYGVKD. There are 15 residues in the CDR3. V lost 11 bases, J lost 0 bases, and 16 bases lay in between.

V is TRBV6-4 and J is TRBJ2-1; D unresolved. The CDR3 is 13 amino acids. Germline CDR1 and CDR2: MRHNA and SNTAGT. Between the trimmed V and J ends, which lost 0 bases and 8 bases, there was a span of 8 bases. CDR3 nucleotides: TGTGCCAGCAGTGACTCTGATCGGGATGAGCAGTTCTTC. Protein product: CASSDSDRDEQFF.

The chain joins TRBV6-5 to TRBJ2-7; weak D call: TRBD1 (6 bases). Trimming stripped 4 bases from V and 0 bases from J, with 10 bases between. CDR3 size: 14 residues. Germline lookup yields CDR1 MNHEY and CDR2 SVGAGI. The CDR3 DNA reads as TGTGCCAGCAGTTCGTCAGGGGCCTCCTACGAGCAGTACTTC. This encodes CASSSSGASYEQYF.

This clone was detected once. The genes are TRBV6-2 or TRBV6-3 and TRBJ1-4, with TRBD1 matching 8 bases. The CDR3 runs to 14 residues. CDR1 is MNHEY, CDR2 SVGEGT, per germline. V shed 0 bases, J shed 6 bases, and the junction held 0 bases outside the gene matches. The CDR3 is CASSYSTGDEKLFF. The CDR3 DNA reads as TGTGCCAGCAGTTACTCGACAGGGGATGAAAAACTGTTTTTT.

This clone occurred once. The chain combines TRBV28 with TRBJ1-5; 8 bases match TRBD1. Trimming took 0 bases from V and 3 from J; bases not matched to a gene: 7. Germline lookup yields CDR1 MDHEN and CDR2 SYDVKM. CDR3 length: 17 residues. The CDR3 loop reads CASSLWGTGGPNQPQHF. In DNA, the CDR3 is TGTGCCAGCAGTTTATGGGGGACAGGAGGTCCCAATCAGCCCCAGCATTTT.

The CDR3, as DNA: TGTGCCAGCAGCACTCGCCCAGATTCGAGGGCTTTCTTT. It is translated as CASSTRPDSRAFF. The chain uses TRBV9 and TRBJ1-1; D remains unclear. With 4 bases removed from V and 11 bases from J, the gap between germline ends came to 18 bases. The germline CDR1 and CDR2 sequences are SGDLS and YYNGEE. The length of the CDR3 is 13 residues.

The V and J genes are TRBV28 and TRBJ2-7, with 9 bases aligning to TRBD1. CDR1 MDHEN and CDR2 SYDVKM come from the germline V gene. The CDR3 consists of 15 residues. With V trimmed by 6 bases and J by 3 bases, 9 bases remained unmatched. CDR3 DNA sequence: TGTGCCAGCAGGGGGAGCCGGGACAGGGACTACGAGCAGTACTTC. Its protein product is CASRGSRDRDYEQYF. Full variable domain (missing parts from reference TRBV28 and TRBJ2-7): DVKVTQSSRYLVKRTGEKVFLECVQDMDHENMFWYRQDPGLGLRLIYFSYDVKMKEKGDIPEGYSVSREKKERFSLILESASTNQTSMYLCASRGSRDRDYEQYFGPGTRLTVT.

This chain joins TRBV19 and TRBJ1-1; perhaps TRBD1 as D (5 bases). CDR3 length equals 13 residues. The V end lost 3 bases, the J end lost 3 bases, and 8 bases lay between the germline ends. Per germline, CDR1 LNHDA and CDR2 SQIVND (reference sequence). The CDR3 is CASSIDSYTEAFF. CDR3 sequence (DNA): TGTGCCAGTAGTATCGACAGTTACACTGAAGCTTTCTTT.

The gene calls are TRBV30 and TRBJ1-1; D is ambiguous. Trimming shortened V by 5 bases and J by 5 bases, and 9 bases separated the two germline ends. There are 11 residues in the CDR3. The germline CDR1 and CDR2 sequences are GTSNPN and SVGIG (reference sequence). CDR3 DNA: TGTGCCTGGTCAGAGGCAACTGAAGCTTTCTTT. This translates into CAWSEATEAFF.

The rearrangement links TRBV9 to TRBJ2-3; 7 nucleotides align to TRBD1. The trim removed 1 base at V and 6 bases at J, leaving 11 bases unmatched. CDR1 is SGDLS, CDR2 YYNGEE, per germline. The CDR3 sequence is 16 residues long. As DNA, the CDR3 is TGTGCCAGCAGCGTATATGACAGGGAGCTTTCGGATACGCAGTATTTT. It yields the protein CASSVYDRELSDTQYF.

This clone was observed once. This chain connects TRBV29-1 to TRBJ2-7; 7 nucleotides match TRBD1. The CDR3 is made up of 13 amino acids. J lost 0 bases, V lost 5 bases, and 4 bases had no gene match. The germline CDR1 and CDR2 sequences are SQVTM and ANQGSEA. The CDR3 here is CSVRTGASYEQYF. The CDR3 nucleotides are TGCAGCGTTAGGACAGGAGCCTCCTACGAGCAGTACTTC.

The chain has TRBV28 and TRBJ1-2; weak D call: TRBD1 (6 bases). The CDR3 loop spans 17 amino acids. CDR1 is MDHEN, CDR2 SYDVKM, per germline. V shed 5 bases and J shed 4 bases, with 23 bases lying between them. The CDR3 spells CASSPAEGARGGYGYTF. CDR3 DNA sequence: TGTGCCAGCAGTCCGGCGGAAGGGGCGAGGGGGGGCTATGGCTACACCTTC.

The V call is TRBV4-2, the J call TRBJ2-5, with TRBD2 matching over 8 bases. The CDR3 is 18 residues long. The ends lost 0 bases at V and 4 bases at J; junction bases unmatched: 13. Germline V gene sequence: CDR1 LGHNA, CDR2 YNFKEQ. The CDR3 DNA reads TGTGCCAGCAGCCAAGATTTAGCCAGCGGGGGCGTTGGAGAGACCCAGTACTTC. Translated: CASSQDLASGGVGETQYF.